The TCR beta chain under discussion was sequenced for a study of response to subunit inactivated influenza vaccine. MiXCR, applied by TCRdb to the RT-PCR reads, yields one record per CDR3 protein. Of around 470,000 distinct CDR3 sequences listed, around 7.9% are singletons. The study, taken as a whole, reports: T cells newly recruited by each seasonal influenza vaccination are few, the authors suggested.

In germline, CDR1 is SGHAT, CDR2 FQDESV (reference sequence). V lost 3 bases to trimming and J lost 7 bases, with 18 bases between them. The CDR3 has 16 residues. Only a few counts were recorded for this clonotype. Its cognate antigen is unknown. The V call is TRBV11-1, the J call TRBJ1-4; possibly TRBD1 for D (6 bases). Specimen: PBMCs from blood, collected less than 30 months after vaccination. This TCR came from a man between 50 and 70 years old who received an inactivated influenza vaccine. CDR3 nucleotide sequence: TGTGCCAGCAGCTTCGCCACAGGGCGCGGAACTGAAAAACTGTTTTTT. This codes for CASSFATGRGTEKLFF.